The 15 T cell receptor beta chains listed next were all sequenced from one sample in a study of T cell responses to AZD1222 COVID-19 vaccine (TCRdb year 2021). In the paper's terms, the time point label means: about 28 days (+/-7) after the second vaccine dose. Library prep was done by the immunoSEQ multiplex PCR assay. The source is immuneACCESS, and TCRdb retained only in-frame sequences with V and J called. Part of the clones is not carried over; for the studies checked, unresolved V genes explain less than half of this, and the remainder is unexplained. The sample table contains more than 110,000 clones; only one count was recorded for about 92% of them. The leading ten clones occupy about 3.7% of the sample. The source was peripheral blood, collected 28 days after the second AZD1222 dose. The receptors derive from an adult who received the AZD1222 COVID-19 vaccine.

The chain combines TRBV6-6 with TRBJ2-1; TRBD2 aligns across 8 bases. The ends lost 6 bases at V and 3 bases at J; junction bases unmatched: 10. CDR1 and CDR2 from the germline V gene are MNHNY and SVGAGI (reference sequence). This CDR3 is built from 16 residues. This CDR3 reads CASSSKVAGSYNEQFF. The CDR3 nucleotides are TGTGCCAGCAGCTCCAAGGTAGCGGGAAGCTACAATGAGCAGTTCTTC.

The J gene is TRBJ2-1, the V gene TRBV5-1; 11 bases agree with TRBD2. The trim removed 4 bases at V and 7 bases at J, leaving 7 bases unmatched. Per the germline V gene, CDR1 is SGHRS and CDR2 is YFSETQ. This CDR3 has 15 residues. In nucleotides, the CDR3 is TGCGCCAGCAGCCTTAGCGGGAGGGCCGTTAATGAGCAGTTCTTC. Translating gives CASSLSGRAVNEQFF.

V usage is TRBV11-2 and J usage is TRBJ2-7; no firm D call. This CDR3 is 14 amino acids long. The ends were cut back, 1 base at V and 2 bases at J, with 9 bases in the middle. Germline assignment: CDR1 SGHAT and CDR2 FQNNGV. CDR3 region: CASSLVPGPYEQYF. The CDR3 region has the DNA TGTGCCAGCAGCTTAGTTCCAGGCCCCTACGAGCAGTACTTC.

The chain has TRBV7-3 and TRBJ2-5; D might be TRBD2 (5 bases). Germline CDR1 reads SGHTA; CDR2 reads FQGTGA. Trimming took 0 bases from V and 1 from J, leaving 9 bases between them. The CDR3 consists of 15 residues. The CDR3: CASSLTGRAQETQYF. Written as DNA, the CDR3 is TGTGCCAGCAGCTTAACCGGGCGGGCCCAAGAGACCCAGTACTTC.

The rearrangement uses TRBV28 and TRBJ1-1; D unclear. There are 12 residues in the CDR3. Germline CDR1 MDHEN, CDR2 SYDVKM. V was pared by 3 bases and J by 11 bases, with 13 bases between. CDR3 protein: CASSLEGRSAFF. The CDR3 region has the DNA TGTGCCAGCAGTTTGGAGGGTAGATCGGCTTTCTTT.

The rearrangement joins TRBV27 to TRBJ2-7, with D maybe TRBD1 (6 bases). Germline-derived CDR1 and CDR2 are MNHEY and SMNVEV (reference sequence). The CDR3 covers 15 residues. V was pared by 5 bases and J by 0 bases, with 14 bases between. Here the CDR3 reads CASSPFDRFSYEQYF. In DNA form, the CDR3 reads TGTGCCAGCAGTCCTTTCGACAGGTTCTCCTACGAGCAGTACTTC.

This clone has a single count. This rearrangement joins TRBV25-1 to TRBJ2-1; D is ambiguous. V was pared by 4 bases and J by 10 bases, with 11 bases between. CDR3 length: 12 amino acids. Germline CDR1 is MGHDK and CDR2 is SYGVNS. In nucleotides, the CDR3 is TGTGCCAGCAGTGTTGGCACCGGCGAGCAGTTCTTC. It encodes CASSVGTGEQFF.

CDR3 region: CASSGLTGELFF. Here the CDR3 DNA reads TGCGCCAGCAGTGGCCTCACCGGGGAGCTGTTTTTT. V usage is TRBV10-2 and J usage is TRBJ2-2; D remains unclear. The germline V and J ends were trimmed by 4 bases and 4 bases, with 4 bases remaining between them. This CDR3 region has 12 residues. Germline CDR1 WSHSY, CDR2 SAAADI.

The V and J genes are TRBV27 and TRBJ2-7; D is unclear. Trimming shortened V by 1 base and J by 5 bases, and 0 bases separated the two germline ends. The CDR3 consists of 10 residues. Germline values: CDR1 MNHEY, CDR2 SMNVEV (reference sequence). CDR3 sequence reads: CASSLYEQYF. DNA of the CDR3: TGTGCCAGCAGTTTATACGAGCAGTACTTC.

The rearrangement links TRBV4-1 to TRBJ2-2, with 9 positions matching TRBD2. In germline, CDR1 is MGHRA, CDR2 YSYEKL. V was clipped by 0 bases and J by 5 bases; unmatched bases: 10. The CDR3 sequence is 18 residues long. CDR3 coding DNA: TGCGCCAGCAGCCAAGATAGGGCGGGAGGGCCGCGAACCGGGGAGCTGTTTTTT. This codes for CASSQDRAGGPRTGELFF.

The chain combines TRBV7-2 with TRBJ1-4; no clear D gene. The CDR3 has 14 amino acids. V was pared by 1 base and J by 9 bases, with 12 bases between. Germline V lookup: CDR1 SGHTA, CDR2 FQGNSA. DNA for the CDR3: TGTGCCAGCAGCTTAGGCGTTGAAATGAAAAAACTGTTTTTT. Its protein is CASSLGVEMKKLFF.

CDR3 sequence reads: CASSLLRGGLGAYEQYF. The DNA of the CDR3 is TGTGCCAGCAGTTTACTCAGGGGTGGGCTGGGCGCCTACGAGCAGTACTTC. The chain recombines TRBV27 with TRBJ2-7, with D perhaps TRBD1 (6 bases). The CDR3 has 17 amino acids. Germline lookup yields CDR1 MNHEY and CDR2 SMNVEV (reference sequence). V gave up 2 bases and J gave up 2 bases, with 19 bases separating them.

The rearrangement uses TRBV28 and TRBJ1-6; D call uncertain. There are 13 residues in the CDR3. Trimming left V 6 bases short and J 8 bases short, with 11 bases between. Per germline, CDR1 MDHEN and CDR2 SYDVKM. This CDR3 is CASRSGEYSPLHF. DNA of the CDR3: TGTGCCAGCAGATCCGGGGAGTATTCACCCCTCCACTTT.

This rearrangement joins TRBV25-1 to TRBJ1-3; weak D call: TRBD1 (5 bases). The V gene lost 10 bases and the J gene lost 0 bases, with 16 bases spanning the gap. The germline V gene has CDR1 MGHDK and CDR2 SYGVNS. This CDR3 has 15 residues. The CDR3 sequence is CATSDRVSSGNTIYF. For the CDR3, the DNA is TGTGCCACCTCCGACAGAGTGAGCTCTGGAAACACCATATATTTT.

The J gene is TRBJ1-2, the V gene TRBV3-1 (or the pseudogene TRBV3-2); D not resolved. Germline V gene lookup returns CDR1 LGHDT and CDR2 YNNKEL (reference sequence). This CDR3 spans 11 amino acids. The V end lost 5 bases, the J end lost 4 bases, and 5 bases lay between the germline ends. The CDR3 DNA is TGTGCCAGCAGCTCTGGCTATGGCTACACCTTC. Protein sequence: CASSSGYGYTF.